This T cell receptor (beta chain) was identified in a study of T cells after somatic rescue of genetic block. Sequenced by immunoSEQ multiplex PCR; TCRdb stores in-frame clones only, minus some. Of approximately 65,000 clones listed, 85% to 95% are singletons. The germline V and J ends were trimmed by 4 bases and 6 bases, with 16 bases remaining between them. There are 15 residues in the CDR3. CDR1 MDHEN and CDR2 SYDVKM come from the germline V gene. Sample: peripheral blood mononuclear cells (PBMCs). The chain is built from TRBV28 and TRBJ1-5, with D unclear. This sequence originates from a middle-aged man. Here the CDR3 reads CASSSGPPWSQPQHF. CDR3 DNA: TGTGCCAGCAGTTCCGGGCCCCCCTGGTCTCAGCCCCAGCATTTT. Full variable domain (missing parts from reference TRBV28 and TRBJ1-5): DVKVTQSSRYLVKRTGEKVFLECVQDMDHENMFWYRQDPGLGLRLIYFSYDVKMKEKGDIPEGYSVSREKKERFSLILESASTNQTSMYLCASSSGPPWSQPQHFGDGTRLSIL.